These 3 T cell receptor beta chains were sequenced from one sample in a study of blood T cell repertoires in COVID-19. Here immunoSEQ multiplex PCR was the method, and the copy in TCRdb shows in-frame clones only, minus some. The sample lists around 250,000 clones, 82% occurring once. Material for sequencing was peripheral blood. The receptors originated from a woman aged 18 to 35 with acute or convalescent COVID-19.

The chain joins TRBV6-5 to TRBJ1-5; unclear D gene. This CDR3 spans 15 amino acids. With 5 bases removed from V and 0 bases from J, the gap between germline ends came to 11 bases. Germline CDR1 reads MNHEY; CDR2 reads SVGAGI. The CDR3 region is CASSRRLDSNQPQHF. CDR3 nucleotides: TGTGCCAGCAGTCGGCGGCTCGATAGCAATCAGCCCCAGCATTTT.

V is TRBV9 and J is TRBJ2-3; D might be TRBD1 (5 bases). The CDR3 has 13 residues. V lost 3 bases and J 2 bases, leaving 7 bases between the germline ends. Germline V gene data show CDR1 as SGDLS and CDR2 as YYNGEE. The DNA of the CDR3 is TGTGCCAGCAGCGAGGGGTCCACAGATACGCAGTATTTT. It yields the protein CASSEGSTDTQYF. The variable domain in full, with the rest retrieved from reference TRBV9 and TRBJ2-3, is DSGVTQTPKHLITATGQRVTLRCSPRSGDLSVYWYQQSLDQGLQFLIQYYNGEERAKGNILERFSAQQFPDLHSELNLSSLELGDSALYFCASSEGSTDTQYFGPGTRLTVL.

This chain links TRBV19 with TRBJ1-2; D is undetermined. In germline, CDR1 is LNHDA, CDR2 SQIVND (reference sequence). Trimming left V 3 bases short and J 4 bases short, with 9 bases between. The CDR3 loop spans 13 amino acids. The CDR3 DNA reads TGTGCCAGTAGTATCACGTCGGGCTATGGCTACACCTTC. This gives the protein CASSITSGYGYTF.